Shown below are 17 T cell receptor beta chains from a single sample sequenced in a study of CD8 T cells in Susac syndrome. RNA amounts of about 0.5 to 1 ug underwent reverse transcription with random hexamers. TCRdb re-derived calls from the immunoSEQ multiplex PCR reads in MiXCR, one entry per CDR3 protein. The sample shows about 200,000 distinct CDR3 sequences, 95% of them seen only once. The specimen was CD4+ T cells from PBMCs. Receptors were obtained from a human donor with multiple sclerosis.

Details on this clonotype: The germline gene is not matched at one end of the junction; a read error may be the cause. The genes are TRBV5-4 and TRBJ2-1; D uncertain. CDR3 size: 15 residues. Germline CDR1 SGHNT, CDR2 YYREEE (reference sequence). This chain's CDR3 is CASSLESNVYNEQFF. As DNA, the CDR3 is TGTGCCAGCAGTTTGGAGAGCAATGTTTACAATGAGCAGTTCTTC.

J is TRBJ2-5 and V is TRBV5-1; D is uncertain. Germline assignment: CDR1 SGHRS and CDR2 YFSETQ. The V and J ends lost 4 bases and 1 base respectively, with 8 bases between them. The CDR3 loop spans 13 amino acids. In DNA, the CDR3 is TGCGCCAGCAGCCCCAGCTTCCAAGAGACCCAGTACTTC. Protein sequence: CASSPSFQETQYF.

This sequence joins TRBV20-1 and TRBJ2-3, with a tentative D call TRBD2 (6 bases). Germline V gives CDR1 DFQATT, CDR2 SNEGSKA (reference sequence). The ends were cut back, 6 bases at V and 2 bases at J, with 18 bases in the middle. This CDR3 is built from 15 residues. CDR3 sequence (DNA): TGCAGTGCGCCCAGATCGGGCGGGGTCACAGATACGCAGTATTTT. Its protein is CSAPRSGGVTDTQYF.

This chain joins TRBV19 and TRBJ1-2; no reliable D call. CDR3 length equals 13 residues. V lost 6 bases and J 8 bases, leaving 16 bases between the germline ends. Per germline, CDR1 LNHDA and CDR2 SQIVND (reference sequence). The CDR3 nucleotides read TGTGCCAGTAGAGCGGACCTCGAGTACGGCTACACCTTC. This translates into CASRADLEYGYTF. The full variable domain, in which reference TRBV19 and TRBJ1-2 provide the parts outside the CDR3, is DGGITQSPKYLFRKEGQNVTLSCEQNLNHDAMYWYRQDPGQGLRLIYYSQIVNDFQKGDIAEGYSVSREKKESFPLTVTSAQKNPTAFYLCASRADLEYGYTFGSGTRLTVV.

This chain uses TRBV18 with TRBJ1-5; D is undetermined. CDR3 length: 15 residues. V lost 2 bases and J 6 bases, leaving 14 bases between the germline ends. Germline V gives CDR1 KGHSH, CDR2 LQKENI. The CDR3 DNA reads as TGTGCCAGCTCACCAACAGTTGGGATGGGTCAGCCCCAGCATTTT. Protein: CASSPTVGMGQPQHF.

V gene TRBV2 combines with J gene TRBJ2-7, with D maybe TRBD1 (6 bases). The ends were cut back, 8 bases at V and 1 base at J, with 9 bases in the middle. Germline assignment: CDR1 SNHLY and CDR2 FYNNEI. The CDR3 extends over 12 amino acids. CDR3 nucleotide sequence: TGTGCCAGCGGGGGCGATTCCTACGAGCAGTACTTC. Translated: CASGGDSYEQYF.

V gene TRBV3-1 combines with J gene TRBJ2-7; 7 bases match TRBD2. J was trimmed by 5 bases and V by 4 bases; bases with no gene match: 8. In germline, CDR1 is LGHDT, CDR2 YNNKEL (reference sequence). The CDR3 runs 14 residues. CDR3 region: CASSPGRDRDEQYF. The CDR3 DNA sequence: TGTGCCAGCAGCCCTGGGAGGGATCGGGACGAGCAGTACTTC.

The V gene is TRBV3-1, the J gene TRBJ2-3; TRBD2 is a possible D gene (5 bases). The germline V gene has CDR1 LGHDT and CDR2 YNNKEL (reference sequence). Trimming took off 8 bases at V and 0 bases at J, with 6 bases between the two ends. This CDR3 contains 12 residues. In DNA, the CDR3 is TGTGCCAGCGGAGGAAGCACAGATACGCAGTATTTT. This sequence encodes CASGGSTDTQYF.

The V and J genes are TRBV29-1 and TRBJ1-1; D gene uncertain. Looked up from germline, CDR1 is SQVTM and CDR2 is ANQGSEA. Trimming cost V 3 bases and J 0 bases, with 8 bases left between them. This CDR3 spans 13 amino acids. For the CDR3, the DNA is TGCAGCGTTGAGGGCAGAATGAACACTGAAGCTTTCTTT. It encodes CSVEGRMNTEAFF.

The chain links TRBV19 to TRBJ1-5; 8 bases agree with TRBD1. This CDR3 region has 14 residues. The germline V gene has CDR1 LNHDA and CDR2 SQIVND (reference sequence). Trimming at V came to 5 bases and at J to 3 bases, leaving 3 bases not matched to a gene. The CDR3 loop is CASSADRDNQPQHF. For the CDR3, the DNA is TGTGCCAGTAGTGCGGACAGGGACAATCAGCCCCAGCATTTT.

J is TRBJ2-2 and V is TRBV20-1, with D unclear. Germline CDR1 is DFQATT and CDR2 is SNEGSKA (reference sequence). CDR3 length equals 13 residues. The CDR3 is CSAFSGNTGELFF. In DNA form, the CDR3 reads TGCAGCGCATTCTCCGGGAACACCGGGGAGCTGTTTTTT.

The V gene is TRBV20-1, the J gene TRBJ1-5; D gene unclear. Looked up from germline, CDR1 is DFQATT and CDR2 is SNEGSKA (reference sequence). Between the trimmed V and J ends, which lost 3 bases and 0 bases, there was a span of 6 bases. This CDR3 region has 13 residues. CDR3 in DNA: TGCAGTGCTAGTCCCCATAGCAATCAGCCCCAGCATTTT. This translates into CSASPHSNQPQHF.

The chain is built from TRBV5-6 and TRBJ2-6; maybe TRBD1 (6 bases). The germline V gene has CDR1 SGHDT and CDR2 YYEEEE. The germline V and J ends were trimmed by 3 bases and 0 bases, with 16 bases remaining between them. CDR3 length: 18 residues. The CDR3 DNA reads TGTGCCAGCAGCTCGACCGGGACACTGAGCTCTGGGGCCAACGTCCTGACTTTC. It specifies CASSSTGTLSSGANVLTF.

CDR3 DNA: TGTGCCAGCAGTTCCGGGACGGCTGGGGCCAACGTCCTGACTTTC. It translates to CASSSGTAGANVLTF. This rearrangement joins TRBV6-1 to TRBJ2-6; D is perhaps TRBD1 or TRBD2 (5 bases each). The germline V gene encodes CDR1 MNHNS and CDR2 SASEGT. The CDR3 consists of 15 residues. V was trimmed by 5 bases and J by 2 bases, leaving 10 bases between them.

This chain uses TRBV12-5 with TRBJ1-1, with D possibly matching TRBD1 (5 bases). CDR3 length equals 14 residues. V dropped 1 base and J dropped 5 bases, with 11 bases sitting between them. The germline V gene encodes CDR1 LGHNT and CDR2 FRNRAP. CDR3 loop: CASGLGDVPTEAFF. The CDR3 coding sequence is TGTGCTAGTGGTTTGGGGGACGTTCCGACTGAAGCTTTCTTT.

The V gene is TRBV30, the J gene TRBJ2-1; D not certain. Trimming removed 5 bases from V and 4 bases from J, with 18 bases in between. Germline lookup yields CDR1 GTSNPN and CDR2 SVGIG (reference sequence). CDR3 length: 15 amino acids. The CDR3 DNA is TGTGCCTGGGGGGTCGGATCGACCTCTTACAATGAGCAGTTCTTC. It yields the protein CAWGVGSTSYNEQFF.

This chain connects TRBV20-1 to TRBJ2-3; D is unresolved. This CDR3 spans 14 amino acids. V shed 0 bases and J shed 2 bases, with 9 bases lying between them. Germline values: CDR1 DFQATT, CDR2 SNEGSKA (reference sequence). As DNA, the CDR3 is TGCAGTGCTAGAGATGGCGGTTACACAGATACGCAGTATTTT. Protein sequence: CSARDGGYTDTQYF.